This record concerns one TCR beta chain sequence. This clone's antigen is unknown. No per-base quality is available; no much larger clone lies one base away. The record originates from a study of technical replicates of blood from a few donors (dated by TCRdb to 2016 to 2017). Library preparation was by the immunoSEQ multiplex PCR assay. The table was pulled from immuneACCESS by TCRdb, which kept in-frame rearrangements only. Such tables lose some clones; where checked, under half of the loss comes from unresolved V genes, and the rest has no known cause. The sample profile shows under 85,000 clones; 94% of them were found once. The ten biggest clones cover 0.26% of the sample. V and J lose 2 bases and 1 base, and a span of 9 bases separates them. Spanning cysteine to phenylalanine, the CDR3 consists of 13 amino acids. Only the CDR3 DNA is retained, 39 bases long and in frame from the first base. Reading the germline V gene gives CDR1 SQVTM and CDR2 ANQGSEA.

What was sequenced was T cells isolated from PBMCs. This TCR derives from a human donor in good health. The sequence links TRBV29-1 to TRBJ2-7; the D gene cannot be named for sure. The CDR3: CSVEFRQSYEQYF. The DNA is TGCAGCGTTGAATTCAGGCAATCCTACGAGCAGTACTTC.